One TCR beta chain is described in this entry. These data originate in a study of shared T cell receptors in the human thymus. The V end lost 5 bases, the J end lost 7 bases, and 26 bases lay between the germline ends. The CDR3 has 17 residues. Looked up from germline, CDR1 is SGHAT and CDR2 is FQNNGV. Profiled with immunoSEQ multiplex PCR; TCRdb holds only in-frame clones, not every one. The data show about 730,000 clones, with 70% to 90% seen just once and more than 0.01% held by the top ten. This sample was shared with a second study, whose subject was human thymus T cells.

This chain links TRBV11-2 with TRBJ1-1, with TRBD1 as a possible D gene (6 bases). The clonotype was recovered from a girl younger than two with a congenital heart defect. The sample consisted of thymocytes. DNA for the CDR3: TGTGCCAGCAGCCGACGTTACAGGGTATCTATAGAGGATGAAGCTTTCTTT. Translation gives CASSRRYRVSIEDEAFF.